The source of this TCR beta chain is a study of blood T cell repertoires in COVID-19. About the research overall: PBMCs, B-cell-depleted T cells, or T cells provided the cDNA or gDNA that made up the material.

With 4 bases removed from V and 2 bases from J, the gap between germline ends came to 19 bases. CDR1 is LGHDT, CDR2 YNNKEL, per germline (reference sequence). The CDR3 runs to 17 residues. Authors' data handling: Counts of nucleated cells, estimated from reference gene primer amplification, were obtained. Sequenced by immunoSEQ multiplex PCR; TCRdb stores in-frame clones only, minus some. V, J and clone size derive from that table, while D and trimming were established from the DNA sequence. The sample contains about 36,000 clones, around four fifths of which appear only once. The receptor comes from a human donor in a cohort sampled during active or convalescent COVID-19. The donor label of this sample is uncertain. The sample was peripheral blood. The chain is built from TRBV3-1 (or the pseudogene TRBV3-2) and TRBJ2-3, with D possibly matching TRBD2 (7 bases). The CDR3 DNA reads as TGTGCCAGCAGCCCCCGGCGGGGGCGGGACATCACAGATACGCAGTATTTT. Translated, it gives CASSPRRGRDITDTQYF.